This is a list of T cell receptor beta chains from one sample in a study of blood T cell repertoires in COVID-19. Data came from immunoSEQ multiplex PCR; TCRdb stores just in-frame clones and leaves some out. This table has about 250,000 clones, 85% to 90% appearing once. Sequenced sample: PBMCs or T cells enriched from blood (not recorded which). The receptors stem from a young woman who had recovered from COVID-19. Both conserved end residues are part of each CDR3. The D gene is left open where the match is weak. Not every row has a clone size; where given, it reads once, few, many or a size class.

TGTGCCAGCAGTTACCTCGGGGGGGGCCAAGAGACCCAGTACTTC,CASSYLGGGQETQYF,15,TRBD2,NA,TRBV6-5,TRBJ2-5
TGTGCCAGCAGCGTACAGGGAAGCTCCTACAATGAGCAGTTCTTC,CASSVQGSSYNEQFF,15,NA,NA,TRBV7-2,TRBJ2-1
TGTGCCAGCAGCAGGGGACACCCTAATGAAAAACTGTTTTTT,CASSRGHPNEKLFF,14,NA,NA,TRBV6-6,TRBJ1-4
TGCGCCAGCAGCCAAGAGGCCGGGACAGGGTGGGAAAAACTGTTTTTT,CASSQEAGTGWEKLFF,16,TRBD1,NA,TRBV4-1,TRBJ1-4
TGTGCCAGCAGTGACCCGGGGCGGGGAGGCTCACCCCTCCACTTT,CASSDPGRGGSPLHF,15,NA,NA,TRBV6-1,TRBJ1-6
TGTGCCAGCAGCTTAGGGGGGGCGCAGACAGATACGCAGTATTTT,CASSLGGAQTDTQYF,15,NA,NA,TRBV7-3,TRBJ2-3
TGTGCCAGCAGCCTTGGACTAGGGGAGGGGGAGACCCAGTACTTC,CASSLGLGEGETQYF,15,TRBD2,NA,TRBV5-4,TRBJ2-5
TGTGCCTGGAGTGTCGCTAGCGTCACCTACAATGAGCAGTTCTTC,CAWSVASVTYNEQFF,15,NA,NA,TRBV30,TRBJ2-1
TGTGCCAGCAGTATCCCGCGGGGAAGCTCTGGAAACACCATATATTTT,CASSIPRGSSGNTIYF,16,NA,NA,TRBV2,TRBJ1-3
TGTGCCAGCAGTGCCCGGGACAGGGTCGATGGGGCCAACGTCCTGACTTTC,CASSARDRVDGANVLTF,17,TRBD1,few,TRBV2,TRBJ2-6
TGTGCCAGCAGTCCAAGAAGGACTAGCCCCGGGGAGCTGTTTTTT,CASSPRRTSPGELFF,15,TRBD2,NA,TRBV6-5,TRBJ2-2
TGTGCCACCAGCATGACAGGGGGCTCAGATTGGACGCAGTATTTT,CATSMTGGSDWTQYF,15,TRBD1,NA,TRBV15,TRBJ2-3
TGTGCCAGCAGCTTATACCCGGGGAGCTCCTATAATTCACCCCTCCACTTT,CASSLYPGSSYNSPLHF,17,NA,NA,TRBV7-8,TRBJ1-6
TGTGCCAGCTCACAAGGGACAGGGGGAACGATTTATGGCTACACCTTC,CASSQGTGGTIYGYTF,16,TRBD1,NA,TRBV18,TRBJ1-2
TGTGCCAGTAGTATCGATCTTGAGGAGAGCTCCTACAATGAGCAGTTCTTC,CASSIDLEESSYNEQFF,17,NA,NA,TRBV19,TRBJ2-1
TGTGCCAGCAGCTCGGACAGGTATAGCACAGATACGCAGTATTTT,CASSSDRYSTDTQYF,15,TRBD1,NA,TRBV11-3,TRBJ2-3
TGTGCCAGCAGCCCCAGGGGAGGGAACAATCAGCCCCAGCATTTT,CASSPRGGNNQPQHF,15,NA,NA,TRBV6-5,TRBJ1-5
TGTGCCACCAGTGACCCGGGAGACTCTGCTTCCTTTGAATTC,CATSDPGDSASFEF,14,NA,once,TRBV24-1,TRBJ2-7
TGCGCCACCACTAGCGGGGGCCAACAAGAGACCCAGTACTTC,CATTSGGQQETQYF,14,TRBD2,NA,TRBV5-1,TRBJ2-5
TGTGCCAGCAGCCAAGATTTGACTAGCGGCACAGATACGCAGTATTTT,CASSQDLTSGTDTQYF,16,TRBD2,NA,TRBV3-1/TRBV3-2,TRBJ2-3
TGTGCCACCAGCAGATCCCAGGACGGGGTCCCCTCCTACAATGAGCAGTTCTTC,CATSRSQDGVPSYNEQFF,18,NA,NA,TRBV15,TRBJ2-1
TGTGCCAGCAGCAAACCCAAGGGACAGGAGATTAACTATGGCTACACCTTC,CASSKPKGQEINYGYTF,17,NA,NA,TRBV21-1,TRBJ1-2